The rows below give T cell receptor beta chains drawn from one sample of a study of TIL therapy for anti-PD-1-resistant metastatic lung cancer. Repertoires were generated with immunoSEQ multiplex PCR, while TCRdb's copy carries only in-frame clones and drops some. The sample has approximately 27,000 clones; around 77% are singletons. This material consisted of tumor tissue, taken at baseline. These TCRs come from a person aged 25 to 80 with non-small cell lung cancer. The CDR3 runs from the conserved cysteine through the conserved F or W. D genes are given only for firm matches. Some rows have no size entry. The others give once, few or many, or a class for an expanded clone.

V gene	D gene	CDR3 length	clone size	J gene	CDR3 DNA	CDR3 protein
TRBV2	-	15	-	TRBJ2-2	TGTGCCAGCAGTGGTTTCGGGGACAACACCGGGGAGCTGTTTTTT	CASSGFGDNTGELFF
TRBV7-6	TRBD1	15	few	TRBJ1-2	TGTGCCAGCAGCTGGAGTGCAGGGGGCACAGACGGCTACACCTTC	CASSWSAGGTDGYTF
TRBV5-4	TRBD2	16	-	TRBJ2-4	TGTGCCAGCAGCCTCCCCGGGGAGGGGACCAAAAACATTCAGTACTTC	CASSLPGEGTKNIQYF
TRBV5-1	TRBD1	14	-	TRBJ1-1	TGCGCCAGCAGTATGGTCAAGGGGGCCACTGAAGCTTTCTTT	CASSMVKGATEAFF
TRBV2	TRBD2	14	once	TRBJ2-3	TGTGCCAGTTGGACTAGCGGGGGGACAGATACGCAGTATTTT	CASWTSGGTDTQYF
TRBV19	-	14	-	TRBJ1-6	TGTGCCAGTAGTATAATAGGGTGGGGTTCACCCCTCCACTTT	CASSIIGWGSPLHF
TRBV27	-	15	-	TRBJ1-3	TGTGCCAGCAGGGACGGCCAGGGAGCTGGAAACACCATATATTTT	CASRDGQGAGNTIYF
TRBV5-1	TRBD1	14	-	TRBJ2-7	TGCGCCAGCACCCCCTTACAGGGGGCCTACGAGCAGTACTTC	CASTPLQGAYEQYF
TRBV10-2	-	16	few	TRBJ2-1	TGCGCCAGCAGCCCTGCCATCGGGACAACACACAATGAGCAGTTCTTC	CASSPAIGTTHNEQFF
TRBV7-7	-	14	medium-sized	TRBJ2-7	TGTGCCAGCAGCTTAGGAACCAGAGGAGGCGAGCAGTACTTC	CASSLGTRGGEQYF
TRBV5-4	-	16	-	TRBJ1-1	TGTGCCAGCAGCTTGGGGTGGGAGGGGGGTCTCACTGAAGCTTTCTTT	CASSLGWEGGLTEAFF
TRBV6-5	-	14	-	TRBJ1-2	TGTGCCAGCAGTCCCGACGCGATTAACTATGGCTACACCTTC	CASSPDAINYGYTF
TRBV18	TRBD1	15	-	TRBJ1-4	TGTGCCAGCTCACTAACAGGGGGCGTGGATGAAAAACTGTTTTTT	CASSLTGGVDEKLFF
TRBV10-3	-	13	-	TRBJ2-5	TGTGCCACCGCGGCGGACTCCCAAGAGACCCAGTACTTC	CATAADSQETQYF
TRBV10-3	TRBD2	19	-	TRBJ2-1	TGTGCCATCAGTGAGTCGGGGAGGGCTAGCGGGGGGATCTACAATGAGCAGTTCTTC	CAISESGRASGGIYNEQFF
TRBV29-1	-	16	-	TRBJ2-1	TGCAGCGCCTCCACTCTACGGAGAAGCTCCTACAATGAGCAGTTCTTC	CSASTLRRSSYNEQFF
TRBV6-5	-	14	-	TRBJ1-2	TGTGCCAGCAGTGCACTTAATGGGTTATATGGCTACACCTTC	CASSALNGLYGYTF
TRBV6-4	TRBD2	13	-	TRBJ2-2	TGTGCCAGCGGACTAGCGGACACCGGGGAGCTGTTTTTT	CASGLADTGELFF
TRBV19	-	13	-	TRBJ1-1	TGTGCCAGTAGTCGACAGGTGGACACTGAAGCTTTCTTT	CASSRQVDTEAFF
TRBV5-1	-	13	-	TRBJ1-2	TGCGCCAGCAGCCCAGAGGGTCGCTATGGCTACACCTTC	CASSPEGRYGYTF
TRBV9	-	17	-	TRBJ2-1	TGTGCCAGCAGCGTTGTACCCAGGGGAAGCTCCTACAATGAGCAGTTCTTC	CASSVVPRGSSYNEQFF
TRBV29-1	TRBD1	12	once	TRBJ2-7	TGCAGCGTAGGACAGGGGATCAACGAGCAGTACTTC	CSVGQGINEQYF
TRBV6-5	TRBD1	14	-	TRBJ1-2	TGTGCCAGCAGAGAGACAGGGTTTAACTATGGCTACACCTTC	CASRETGFNYGYTF
TRBV7-7	TRBD2	17	-	TRBJ2-3	TGTGCCAGCAGCATGGGACTAGCGGGGGCCCGCACAGATACGCAGTATTTT	CASSMGLAGARTDTQYF
TRBV6-5	TRBD2	16	-	TRBJ2-3	TGTGCCAGCAGTTACTCGTCCCTAGCGGGCACAGATACGCAGTATTTT	CASSYSSLAGTDTQYF
TRBV2	TRBD1	15	few	TRBJ1-5	TGTGCCAGCGTACAGGACAGGGAGGTCAATCAGCCCCAGCATTTT	CASVQDREVNQPQHF
TRBV21-1	-	16	-	TRBJ2-1	TGTGCCAGCAGCAGACCGGGACAGGCATCATACAATGAGCAGTTCTTC	CASSRPGQASYNEQFF
TRBV19	-	13	medium-sized	TRBJ1-1	TGTGCCAGTAGTTCGGGGATGAACACTGAAGCTTTCTTT	CASSSGMNTEAFF
TRBV6-6	-	16	-	TRBJ1-4	TGTGCCAGCGGGGGGGCGACAGGCGCCATTAATGAAAAACTGTTTTTT	CASGGATGAINEKLFF
TRBV4-3	-	11	-	TRBJ2-7	TGCGCCAGAAGCAGGGTTACCGAACAGTACTTC	CARSRVTEQYF
TRBV5-1	TRBD1	13	-	TRBJ2-7	TGCGCCAGCACCCCAGCAGGGGGCTACGAGCAGTACTTC	CASTPAGGYEQYF
TRBV11-2	-	16	-	TRBJ2-2	TGTGCCAGCAGCTTACAGGTCGGCACGAACACCGGGGAGCTGTTTTTT	CASSLQVGTNTGELFF
TRBV19	TRBD2	14	-	TRBJ2-7	TGTGCCAGTAGTTCAGCGGGAGGCAGGGTTGAGCAGTACTTC	CASSSAGGRVEQYF
TRBV20-1	-	11	-	TRBJ2-5	TGCAGTGCTACCGGGGGAGAGACCCAGTACTTC	CSATGGETQYF
TRBV9	-	16	-	TRBJ2-3	TGTGCCAGCAGCCCCCCAGGGGGGGGGCCAGCAGATACGCAGTATTTT	CASSPPGGGPADTQYF
TRBV7-9	-	16	few	TRBJ2-1	TGTGCCAGCAGCCCGCCACCGGGACTTTCCTACAATGAGCAGTTCTTC	CASSPPPGLSYNEQFF
TRBV25-1	-	15	-	TRBJ1-1	TGTGCCAGCAGTGAATTAGGGCTTTCGAACACTGAAGCTTTCTTT	CASSELGLSNTEAFF
TRBV7-9	TRBD1	14	-	TRBJ1-1	TGTGCCAGCAGCTTAGCGACAGGGTCGGTTGAAGCTTTCTTT	CASSLATGSVEAFF
TRBV14	-	16	once	TRBJ2-7	TGTGCCAGCAGTCTAATCCCGAAAGCGCCCACCTACGAGCAGTACTTC	CASSLIPKAPTYEQYF
TRBV2	-	14	few	TRBJ2-7	TGTGCCAGCAGTAAAGGGGGGGGACAAAGGGAGCAGTACTTC	CASSKGGGQREQYF
TRBV5-5	-	14	-	TRBJ1-1	TGTGCCAGCAGCTTGTACGGCGAGAACACTGAAGCTTTCTTT	CASSLYGENTEAFF
TRBV9	-	16	-	TRBJ2-7	TGTGCCAGCAGCGTAAGTTCCCAGCCGTCGGGCTACGAGCAGTACTTC	CASSVSSQPSGYEQYF
TRBV11-2	-	12	few	TRBJ2-7	TGTGCCAGCAGCTTAGTTGGGAGCGAGCAGTACTTC	CASSLVGSEQYF
TRBV2	TRBD2	16	-	TRBJ2-7	TGTGCCAGCAGTGAACTGGTGCTAGCGGGGGACTACGAGCAGTACTTC	CASSELVLAGDYEQYF
TRBV11-2	-	15	-	TRBJ1-4	TGTGCCAGCAGCCTGCAGGGCGCTACCCGGGAAAAACTGTTTTTT	CASSLQGATREKLFF
TRBV7-2	-	15	-	TRBJ2-5	TGTGCCAGCAGCTTAGAAGCGGGCCACAGGGAGACCCAGTACTTC	CASSLEAGHRETQYF
TRBV5-8	TRBD1	14	-	TRBJ1-1	TGTGCCAGCAGCTTACCCGGGACAGGGGAGGAAGCTTTCTTT	CASSLPGTGEEAFF
TRBV30	-	15	-	TRBJ1-2	TGTGCCTGGAACTACCCGGCCTATCCTAGAAATGGCTACACCTTC	CAWNYPAYPRNGYTF
TRBV19	TRBD1	17	-	TRBJ2-2	TGTGCCAGTACCCCTCGATTAGGGACAGAGAACACCGGGGAGCTGTTTTTT	CASTPRLGTENTGELFF
TRBV6-6	-	13	-	TRBJ2-3	TGTGCCAGCACTCCATCGGTTACAGATACGCAGTATTTT	CASTPSVTDTQYF
TRBV11-2	-	18	-	TRBJ1-6	TGTGCCAGCAGCCTCCCCGAAGGAGGCAGCCCCTATAATTCACCCCTCCACTTT	CASSLPEGGSPYNSPLHF
TRBV7-9	TRBD2	16	-	TRBJ2-3	TGTGCCAGCAGCTACCGACTAGCGGGGGGGACAGATACGCAGTATTTT	CASSYRLAGGTDTQYF
TRBV10-3	-	14	-	TRBJ1-4	TGTGCCATCAGTGAGAAACAGGATAATGAAAAACTGTTTTTT	CAISEKQDNEKLFF
TRBV7-6	TRBD2	15	-	TRBJ2-1	TGTGCCAGCAGCCTTGAGCGGGGCTCCTACAATGAGCAGTTCTTC	CASSLERGSYNEQFF
TRBV6-4	-	14	-	TRBJ2-2	TGTGCCAGCAGTGAGACTATTCCCCCCGGGGAGCTGTTTTTT	CASSETIPPGELFF
TRBV5-1	-	10	-	TRBJ2-3	TGCGCCAGCAGTGGAGATACGCAGTATTTT	CASSGDTQYF
TRBV7-9	TRBD1	15	-	TRBJ2-1	TGTGCCAGCAGACCCACGGACAGGGGAACCAATGAGCAGTTCTTC	CASRPTDRGTNEQFF
TRBV13	TRBD2	15	-	TRBJ2-3	TGTGCCAGCAGCTTAGAGCGGGGGAGGGCAGATACGCAGTATTTT	CASSLERGRADTQYF